This is a list of T cell receptor beta chains from one sample in a study of blood T cells in healthy people across ages. Each CDR3 protein is one row after TCRdb ran MiXCR on the 5' RACE reads. This sample yields 710,000 or so distinct CDR3 sequences, of which about a fifth are seen a single time; under 25% belongs to the top ten. Input material: blood. The receptors were sampled from a man between 65 and 79 years old in good health. The CDR3 runs from the conserved cysteine through the conserved F or W. D genes are given only for firm matches. Where a row states a size, it is once, few, many or the class of an expanded clone; other rows omit it.

V	J	size	D	CDR3	DNA
TRBV7-8	TRBJ2-6	.	.	CASSLLPGRGSGANVLTF	TGTGCCAGCAGCTTATTGCCTGGGAGAGGATCTGGGGCCAACGTCCTGACTTTC
TRBV12-3/TRBV12-4	TRBJ2-3	.	.	CASRRQGLGMSDTQYF	TGTGCCAGCAGACGGCAGGGTTTGGGTATGTCAGATACGCAGTATTTT
TRBV20-1	TRBJ1-2	.	.	CSAREGTIGYGYTF	TGCAGTGCTAGAGAGGGGACAATTGGCTATGGCTACACCTTC
TRBV12-3/TRBV12-4	TRBJ1-2	.	.	CASSRFRSRTLNYGYTF	TGTGCCAGCAGTAGGTTTCGGTCGAGGACTCTTAACTATGGCTACACCTTC
TRBV20-1	TRBJ1-4	few	.	CSARAHGVKSEKLFF	TGCAGTGCTAGAGCCCACGGGGTAAAGAGTGAAAAACTGTTTTTT
TRBV2	TRBJ2-5	.	.	CAGVYQEIQYF	TGTGCCGGCGTATACCAAGAGATCCAGTACTTC
TRBV20-1	TRBJ2-7	.	.	CSARDPSANSYEQYF	TGCAGTGCTAGAGATCCTAGCGCGAACTCCTACGAGCAGTACTTC
TRBV7-9	TRBJ2-3	.	.	CASSAVDTQYF	TGTGCCAGCAGCGCCGTAGATACGCAGTATTTT
TRBV5-5	TRBJ1-2	.	TRBD1	CASSLGPTGVGTYGYTF	TGTGCCAGCAGCTTGGGGCCCACAGGGGTGGGGACTTATGGCTACACCTTC
TRBV20-1	TRBJ2-1	few	TRBD1	CSIGQGAYNEQFF	TGCAGTATCGGACAGGGGGCTTACAATGAGCAGTTCTTC
TRBV5-1	TRBJ1-1	.	TRBD1	CASSLGDRSTEAFF	TGCGCCAGCAGCTTGGGGGACAGGTCGACTGAAGCTTTCTTT
TRBV7-9	TRBJ2-3	.	.	CASRSVWGYADTQYF	TGTGCCAGCAGATCGGTCTGGGGATACGCAGATACGCAGTATTTT
TRBV12-3/TRBV12-4	TRBJ2-7	.	.	CASNPEGVSYEQYF	TGTGCCAGCAACCCCGAGGGGGTTTCCTACGAGCAGTACTTC
TRBV15	TRBJ1-2	.	.	CATSRDRGIWANYGYTF	TGTGCCACCAGCAGAGATCGGGGGATATGGGCTAACTATGGCTACACCTTC
TRBV5-1	TRBJ1-4	.	TRBD1	CASSIRGPDEKLFF	TGCGCCAGCAGCATCAGGGGGCCTGATGAAAAACTGTTTTTT
TRBV5-5	TRBJ1-3	few	.	CASSPTRASSGNTIYF	TGTGCCAGCAGCCCGACCCGGGCCTCCTCTGGAAACACCATATATTTT
TRBV7-3	TRBJ2-1	few	TRBD1	CASSPLQGAVLDEQFF	TGTGCCAGCAGCCCTCTCCAGGGGGCGGTTCTCGATGAGCAGTTCTTC
TRBV12-3/TRBV12-4	TRBJ2-5	.	.	CASTPGVIGETQYF	TGTGCCAGCACCCCGGGGGTTATTGGAGAGACCCAGTACTTC
TRBV7-2	TRBJ2-1	few	TRBD2	CASSFPSGGTDNEQFF	TGTGCCAGCAGCTTCCCAAGCGGGGGGACCGACAATGAGCAGTTCTTC
TRBV15	TRBJ2-3	.	.	CATSRKFGNTQYF	TGTGCCACCAGCAGAAAATTCGGGAATACGCAGTATTTT
TRBV2	TRBJ2-7	few	TRBD1	CASSDNGQGYEQYF	TGTGCCAGCAGTGATAACGGACAGGGTTACGAGCAGTACTTC
TRBV27	TRBJ2-1	few	TRBD2	CASFALVSGRGIEQFF	TGTGCCAGCTTTGCTTTGGTGAGCGGGAGGGGAATTGAGCAGTTCTTC
TRBV24-1	TRBJ1-4	.	.	CATPVTCNEKLFF	TGTGCCACCCCCGTGACGTGTAATGAAAAACTGTTTTTT
TRBV5-1	TRBJ2-5	.	.	CASRVALSQETQYF	TGCGCCAGCAGGGTTGCGCTATCCCAAGAGACCCAGTACTTC
TRBV6-6	TRBJ2-1	many	TRBD2	CASRQKAGSSYNEQFF	TGTGCCAGCAGACAGAAAGCGGGAAGCTCCTACAATGAGCAGTTCTTC
TRBV7-2	TRBJ1-2	few	.	CASSLVIRSYGYTF	TGTGCCAGCAGCTTAGTGATAAGGAGCTATGGCTACACCTTC
TRBV15	TRBJ2-1	.	TRBD1	CATSRDLGDRGRDEQFF	TGTGCCACCAGCAGAGATCTGGGGGACAGGGGGCGGGATGAGCAGTTCTTC
TRBV27	TRBJ1-2	.	TRBD1	CASSSPDRSYGYTF	TGTGCCAGCAGTTCACCGGACAGGTCCTATGGCTACACCTTC
TRBV29-1	TRBJ2-7	.	.	CSVSLGPYEQYF	TGCAGCGTTTCCTTGGGACCCTACGAGCAGTACTTC
TRBV9	TRBJ1-3	few	TRBD1	CASSATTGSGNTIYF	TGTGCCAGCAGCGCTACGACAGGGTCTGGAAACACCATATATTTT
TRBV11-2	TRBJ2-3	.	TRBD2	CASSLGTSWDTQYF	TGTGCCAGCAGCTTAGGGACTAGCTGGGATACGCAGTATTTT